The T cell receptor (beta chain) under discussion was sequenced for a study of shared clonotypes between healthy human individuals. Whole-study findings and limits: All-four-donor shared clonotypes had higher generation probabilities than non-shared clonotypes did. Some naive CD4 clonotypes, 4% to 6%, turned up in common across several donors.

On this clone itself: What it binds is unknown.

This CDR3 is 13 amino acids long. Germline V lookup: CDR1 LGHNA, CDR2 YSLEER. Trimming shortened V by 3 bases and J by 8 bases, and 10 bases separated the two germline ends. TCRdb's table, derived via immunoSEQ multiplex PCR, lists solely in-frame clones and lacks some. This repertoire shows around 1.4 million clones, 98% to 99% found once; its top ten account for about 0.34%. Every one of the donors was a Caucasian adult that lived in Nashville, Tennessee. CD4+ cell separation produced CD45RA+ naive and CD45RA-negative memory subsets. The sequence was collected from a man aged 25 to 40 in good health. The sample was naive CD4+ T cells sorted from blood. Subset denoted: CD45RA+ positively selected. The genes are TRBV4-3 and TRBJ2-2; D unclear. CDR3 protein: CASSHYSDGELFF. CDR3 sequence (DNA): TGCGCCAGCAGCCATTACTCCGATGGGGAGCTGTTTTTT.